This T cell receptor beta chain is from a study of identical twins. Study observations and caveats: Findings came from cross-sectional statistics, without long-term follow-up of donors.

TCRdb re-called the 5' RACE reads through MiXCR, storing one row per CDR3 protein. Of more than 1.5 million distinct CDR3 sequences in the sample, less than 40% were seen once. The CDR3 length is 15 residues. Germline CDR1 MGHDK, CDR2 SYGVNS. Unmatched junction bases numbered 4, after V lost 0 bases and J lost 7 bases. Regarding this clonotype: The antigen remains undetermined.

The V call is TRBV25-1, the J call TRBJ2-4; TRBD1 agrees at 9 bases. Material for sequencing was cord blood. This TCR derives from a newborn girl in good health. The CDR3 spells CASSEYAGTGNIQYF. CDR3 coding DNA: TGTGCCAGCAGTGAATATGCGGGGACAGGGAACATTCAGTACTTC. Variable domain in full (rest from reference TRBV25-1 and TRBJ2-4): EADIYQTPRYLVIGTGKKITLECSQTMGHDKMYWYQQDPGMELHLIHYSYGVNSTEKGDLSSESTVSRIRTEHFPLTLESARPSHTSQYLCASSEYAGTGNIQYFGAGTRLSVL.